This T cell receptor (beta chain) was sequenced during a study of tumor-infiltrating lymphocytes in primary liver carcinoma. Production of TCR beta cDNA used approximately 0.45 ug total RNA together with a constant-region primer. Three nested multiplex PCR rounds of slightly modified ARM-PCR generated TCR beta libraries. PCR rounds one and two used TRBV1-TRBV30 forward primers with a C-beta reverse primer for around 9 cycles each. One entry per CDR3 protein results from TCRdb running MiXCR on the multiplex PCR reads. This sample carries 100,000 or so distinct CDR3 sequences, around 71% of them seen once, and the ten largest clones take around 10%. RNA and DNA were co-extracted from around 20-30 mg of unsorted bulk tissue. Patients' primary liver carcinoma was surgically resected. The length of the CDR3 is 15 residues. In germline, CDR1 is SGHAT, CDR2 FQNNGV. As regards this clonotype: Its antigen is unknown. A junction boundary mismatches the germline segment, possibly from a read error.

Study-wide results and limits: Tumors had a top-250-clone fraction that was significantly higher than blood (p = 0.039).

The clonotype originates from an older woman with primary liver carcinoma and hepatitis B virus infection. Material for sequencing was liver tumor tissue from sampling region 2. As to subset: tumor region T2, inferior pole. The chain joins TRBV11-2 to TRBJ1-6, with TRBD1 identical over 9 bases. CDR3 coding DNA: TGTGCCAACAGCTTAGATTGGACAGGGGAGTCAACCCTCCGCTTT. Protein product: CANSLDWTGESTLRF.